This entry features one T cell receptor beta chain sequence. Profiled with immunoSEQ multiplex PCR; TCRdb holds only in-frame clones, not every one. The sample holds about 490,000 clones, roughly 85% seen once. The sample comes from a study of shared clonotypes between healthy human individuals. V was clipped by 2 bases and J by 4 bases, with 13 bases between them. The CDR3 contains 15 residues. Germline V gene lookup returns CDR1 KGHSH and CDR2 LQKENI. The source of this sequence is a woman between 40 and 55 years old in good health. Some clones in this sample may be carry-over from other donors' samples. The chain is built from TRBV18 and TRBJ2-3, with D tentatively TRBD2 (7 bases). Sequences were obtained from PBMCs. CDR3 DNA: TGTGCCAGCTCACCAATTTGGGAGGGGGCAGATACGCAGTATTTT. Encoded protein: CASSPIWEGADTQYF.